The 2 T cell receptor beta chains listed next were all sequenced from one sample in a study of blood T cell repertoires in COVID-19. Generated by immunoSEQ multiplex PCR, the TCRdb table keeps only in-frame clones and is missing some. The table has more than 150,000 clones, under 80% seen once. Sequencing used peripheral blood. Receptors originate from a man between 45 and 60 years old who had recovered from COVID-19.

This clone was recorded once. The rearrangement joins TRBV27 to TRBJ2-1; 8 nucleotides line up with TRBD2. Trimming took 5 bases from V and 10 from J; bases not matched to a gene: 16. This CDR3 has 16 amino acids. CDR1 and CDR2 from the germline V gene are MNHEY and SMNVEV (reference sequence). The CDR3 sequence: CASSPDIAGKLIEQFF. The CDR3 DNA is TGTGCCAGCAGTCCGGACATAGCGGGAAAATTAATAGAGCAGTTCTTC.

V gene TRBV4-1 combines with J gene TRBJ2-7, with TRBD1 matching over 8 bases. The V gene end was trimmed by 0 bases and the J gene end by 3 bases; junction bases not matched to a gene: 10. Germline V gene sequence: CDR1 MGHRA, CDR2 YSYEKL. The CDR3 runs 17 residues. The CDR3 region is CASSQEEYRGFIYEQYF. For the CDR3, the DNA is TGCGCCAGCAGCCAAGAGGAGTACAGGGGGTTTATCTACGAGCAGTACTTC.